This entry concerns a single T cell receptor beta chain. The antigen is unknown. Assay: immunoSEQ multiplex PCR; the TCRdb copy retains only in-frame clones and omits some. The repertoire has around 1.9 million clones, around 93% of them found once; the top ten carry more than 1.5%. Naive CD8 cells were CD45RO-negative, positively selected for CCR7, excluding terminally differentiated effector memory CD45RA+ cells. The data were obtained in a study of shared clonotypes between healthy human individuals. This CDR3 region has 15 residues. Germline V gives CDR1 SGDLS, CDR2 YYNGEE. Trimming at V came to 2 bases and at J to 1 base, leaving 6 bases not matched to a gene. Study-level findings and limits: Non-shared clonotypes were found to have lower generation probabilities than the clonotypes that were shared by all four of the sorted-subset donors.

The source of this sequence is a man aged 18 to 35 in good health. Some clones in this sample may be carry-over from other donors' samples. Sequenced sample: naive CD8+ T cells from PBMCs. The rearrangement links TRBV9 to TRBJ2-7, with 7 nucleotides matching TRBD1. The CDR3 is CASSVRDRISYEQYF. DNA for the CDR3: TGTGCCAGCAGCGTCCGGGACAGAATTTCCTACGAGCAGTACTTC.